These T cell receptor beta chains were read from a single sample in a study of T cells in localized non-small cell lung cancer. Assay used: immunoSEQ multiplex PCR; TCRdb lists only in-frame clones, some missing. In the table there are approximately 35,000 clones, about 91% of which are singletons. The sample in question was peripheral blood mononuclear cells, obtained before any cancer treatment. These receptors were obtained from a female donor of 60 years or more with stage II lung adenocarcinoma. Each CDR3 is given with its conserved first and last residue. Fields, in order: V gene, J gene, clone size, D gene, CDR3 DNA, CDR3 protein. A D gene is named only where the DNA matches it firmly. Part of the rows lack a size; the others show once, few, many or a class for expanded clones.

V: TRBV5-6; J: TRBJ2-6; size: few; D: .; DNA: TGTGCCAGCAGCTTGGAAGGACGGATTTCGTCGCGCGTCCTGACTTTC; CDR3: CASSLEGRISSRVLTF
V: TRBV30; J: TRBJ2-2; size: .; D: .; DNA: TGTGCCTGGAGTGTACTTGGGCAGTTAAACACCGGGGAGCTGTTTTTT; CDR3: CAWSVLGQLNTGELFF
V: TRBV6-1; J: TRBJ2-7; size: .; D: TRBD2; DNA: TGTGCCACTAACCTAGCGGGGGGGGAGCAGTACTTC; CDR3: CATNLAGGEQYF
V: TRBV7-9; J: TRBJ1-1; size: once; D: .; DNA: TGTGCCAGCAGCTTAGCTCTGGGGCGGGCTTTCTTT; CDR3: CASSLALGRAFF
V: TRBV29-1; J: TRBJ1-2; size: .; D: TRBD1; DNA: TGCAGCGGTCGACAGGGGACTTATGGCTACACCTTC; CDR3: CSGRQGTYGYTF
V: TRBV19; J: TRBJ1-5; size: .; D: TRBD1; DNA: TGTGCCAGTAGTATTACAGGCCTAGGACAGGGGAGAAAGGGCAATCAGCCCCAGCATTTT; CDR3: CASSITGLGQGRKGNQPQHF
V: TRBV18; J: TRBJ1-5; size: .; D: .; DNA: TGTGCCAGCTCACCACCGGCCCAACCGCAGCCCCAGCATTTT; CDR3: CASSPPAQPQPQHF
V: TRBV6-5; J: TRBJ2-4; size: .; D: .; DNA: TGTGCCAGCAGGGGTGGGATATCCAAAAACATTCAGTACTTC; CDR3: CASRGGISKNIQYF
V: TRBV6-5; J: TRBJ2-3; size: .; D: .; DNA: TGTGCCAGCAGGAGAGGGGGTAGTGGAGATACGCAGTATTTT; CDR3: CASRRGGSGDTQYF
V: TRBV18; J: TRBJ1-2; size: once; D: .; DNA: TGTGCCAGCTCACCGCTACAGGGACGCTATGGCTACACCTTC; CDR3: CASSPLQGRYGYTF
V: TRBV14; J: TRBJ2-7; size: .; D: .; DNA: TGTGCCAGCAGCCAGGACGGATCCTACGAGCAGTACTTC; CDR3: CASSQDGSYEQYF
V: TRBV5-6; J: TRBJ2-7; size: .; D: TRBD1; DNA: TGTGCCAGCAGCCGGACAGGGCTGACCTACGAGCAGTACTTC; CDR3: CASSRTGLTYEQYF
V: TRBV7-9; J: TRBJ1-3; size: once; D: .; DNA: TGTGCCAGCAGCTTAGTGCGGTCCTCTGGAAACACCATATATTTT; CDR3: CASSLVRSSGNTIYF
V: TRBV28; J: TRBJ2-1; size: .; D: .; DNA: TGTGCCAGCAGTCCGACCGTGGTGAACAATGAGCAGTTCTTC; CDR3: CASSPTVVNNEQFF
V: TRBV7-6; J: TRBJ2-5; size: .; D: .; DNA: TGTGCCAGCAGACCGGCGGGGGCCCAAGAGACCCAGTACTTC; CDR3: CASRPAGAQETQYF
V: TRBV5-6; J: TRBJ2-4; size: once; D: .; DNA: TGTGCCAGCAGCCGGGGAGGGGGGTTGGCAGTCCTAGCCAAAAACATTCAGTACTTC; CDR3: CASSRGGGLAVLAKNIQYF
V: TRBV15; J: TRBJ1-5; size: .; D: TRBD1; DNA: TGTGCCACCAGCACCTCGGAAGGGACAGCTAATAATCAGCCCCAGCATTTT; CDR3: CATSTSEGTANNQPQHF
V: TRBV30; J: TRBJ2-7; size: .; D: .; DNA: TGTGCCTTACTCCGACTTGGGGCCTACGAGCAGTACTTC; CDR3: CALLRLGAYEQYF
V: TRBV4-3; J: TRBJ2-7; size: .; D: .; DNA: TGCGCCAGCAGCCAAGGAACAGGGACTTCGGGCGGGTTCGAGCAGTACTTC; CDR3: CASSQGTGTSGGFEQYF
V: TRBV9; J: TRBJ2-3; size: .; D: .; DNA: TGTGCCAGCAGCGAGGTAGACTACTCTACAGATACGCAGTATTTT; CDR3: CASSEVDYSTDTQYF
V: TRBV19; J: TRBJ1-4; size: .; D: .; DNA: TGTGCCAGTAGTATATGGCAGGGCGGTGAAAAACTGTTTTTT; CDR3: CASSIWQGGEKLFF
V: TRBV5-5; J: TRBJ1-5; size: .; D: TRBD1; DNA: TGTGCCAGCAGCGGGACAGGGGGCGCACGGCAGCCCCAGCATTTT; CDR3: CASSGTGGARQPQHF
V: TRBV25-1; J: TRBJ1-5; size: .; D: TRBD1; DNA: TGTGCCAGCAGTGACGGGACAGGGAACAATCAGCCCCAGCATTTT; CDR3: CASSDGTGNNQPQHF
V: TRBV5-6; J: TRBJ1-3; size: .; D: TRBD1; DNA: TGTGCCAGCAGGGGTCCAGGGGGCTCTGGAAACACCATATATTTT; CDR3: CASRGPGGSGNTIYF
V: TRBV7-9; J: TRBJ1-3; size: .; D: .; DNA: TGTGCCAGCAGCTTAGCGGAGGAGACGGGGGATTCTAGGGGAAACACCATATATTTT; CDR3: CASSLAEETGDSRGNTIYF
V: TRBV28; J: TRBJ2-3; size: .; D: .; DNA: TGTGCCAGCAGTTCAGGACCCCTCACAGATACGCAGTATTTT; CDR3: CASSSGPLTDTQYF